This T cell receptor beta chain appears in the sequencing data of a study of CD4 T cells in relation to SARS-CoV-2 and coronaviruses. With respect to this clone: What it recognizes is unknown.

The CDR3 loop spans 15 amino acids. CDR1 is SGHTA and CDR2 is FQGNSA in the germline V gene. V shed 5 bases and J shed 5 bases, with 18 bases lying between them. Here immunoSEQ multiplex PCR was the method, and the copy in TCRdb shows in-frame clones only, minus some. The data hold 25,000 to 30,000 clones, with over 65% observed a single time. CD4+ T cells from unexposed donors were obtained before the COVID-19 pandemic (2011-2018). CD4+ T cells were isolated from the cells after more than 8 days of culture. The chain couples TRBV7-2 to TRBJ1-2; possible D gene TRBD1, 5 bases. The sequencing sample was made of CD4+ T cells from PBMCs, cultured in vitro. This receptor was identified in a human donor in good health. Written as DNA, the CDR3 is TGTGCCAGCAGCCCGACGAGGGGCATGGATTATGGCTACACCTTC. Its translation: CASSPTRGMDYGYTF.